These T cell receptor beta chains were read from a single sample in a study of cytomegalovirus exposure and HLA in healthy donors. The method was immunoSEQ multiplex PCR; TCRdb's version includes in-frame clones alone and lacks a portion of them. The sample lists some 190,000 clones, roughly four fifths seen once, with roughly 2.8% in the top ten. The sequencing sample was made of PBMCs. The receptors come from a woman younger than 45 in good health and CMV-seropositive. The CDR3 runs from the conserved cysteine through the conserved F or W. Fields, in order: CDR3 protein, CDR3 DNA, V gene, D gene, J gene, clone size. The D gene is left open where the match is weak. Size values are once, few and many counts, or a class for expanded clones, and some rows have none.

CDR3: CASSWKGASYEQYF; DNA: TGTGCCAGCAGTTGGAAAGGGGCGTCTTACGAGCAGTACTTC; V: TRBV6-5; D: -; J: TRBJ2-7; size: -
CDR3: CASSFSKLAGDPGELFF; DNA: TGCGCCAGCAGCTTCTCGAAACTAGCGGGAGACCCCGGGGAGCTGTTTTTT; V: TRBV5-1; D: TRBD2; J: TRBJ2-2; size: -
CDR3: CASSFGRYTEAFF; DNA: TGTGCCAGCAGTTTTGGGCGCTACACTGAAGCTTTCTTT; V: TRBV27; D: -; J: TRBJ1-1; size: -
CDR3: CASSYSGRAPYNEQFF; DNA: TGTGCCAGCAGTTACTCCGGGAGGGCCCCCTACAATGAGCAGTTCTTC; V: TRBV6-5; D: TRBD2; J: TRBJ2-1; size: few
CDR3: CASRPGRREKETQYF; DNA: TGTGCCAGCAGGCCCGGACGGAGGGAAAAAGAGACCCAGTACTTC; V: TRBV5-6; D: -; J: TRBJ2-5; size: -
CDR3: CASSLGGANYGYTF; DNA: TGTGCCAGCAGCCTGGGGGGAGCTAACTATGGCTACACCTTC; V: TRBV5-4; D: -; J: TRBJ1-2; size: -
CDR3: CASSWIDRGEAFF; DNA: TGCGCCAGCAGCTGGATCGACAGGGGGGAAGCTTTCTTT; V: TRBV5-1; D: TRBD1; J: TRBJ1-1; size: -
CDR3: CASSAERVSGANVLTF; DNA: TGTGCCAGCAGTGCCGAAAGAGTCTCTGGGGCCAACGTCCTGACTTTC; V: TRBV25-1; D: -; J: TRBJ2-6; size: -
CDR3: CASSLRGTVLGYTF; DNA: TGTGCCAGCAGTTTGAGGGGGACAGTCCTTGGCTACACCTTC; V: TRBV28; D: TRBD1; J: TRBJ1-2; size: once
CDR3: CASRGLAGGTGVGEQFF; DNA: TGTGCCAGCAGGGGACTAGCGGGAGGCACCGGGGTGGGTGAGCAGTTCTTC; V: TRBV2; D: TRBD2; J: TRBJ2-1; size: -
CDR3: CSVVGLAESYEQYF; DNA: TGCAGCGTTGTAGGACTAGCGGAGTCCTACGAGCAGTACTTC; V: TRBV29-1; D: TRBD2; J: TRBJ2-7; size: -
CDR3: CATSAGQGGYTF; DNA: TGTGCCACCAGCGCGGGGCAGGGTGGCTACACCTTC; V: TRBV6-6; D: -; J: TRBJ1-2; size: -
CDR3: CASSPGLQSTDTQYF; DNA: TGTGCCAGCAGCCCGGGACTTCAATCCACAGATACGCAGTATTTT; V: TRBV5-6; D: -; J: TRBJ2-3; size: -
CDR3: CASSVVGSGLGQETQYF; DNA: TGTGCCAGCAGCGTAGTGGGGTCGGGACTGGGCCAAGAGACCCAGTACTTC; V: TRBV9; D: -; J: TRBJ2-5; size: once
CDR3: CASSFGTGASFFF; DNA: -; V: TRBV27; D: -; J: TRBJ1-2; size: -
CDR3: CASSFDRGHGYTF; DNA: TGTGCCAGCAGCTTCGACAGGGGGCACGGCTACACCTTC; V: TRBV21-1; D: -; J: TRBJ1-2; size: -
CDR3: CSVDSDRGDKNIQYF; DNA: TGCAGCGTTGATTCGGACAGGGGGGACAAAAACATTCAGTACTTC; V: TRBV29-1; D: TRBD1; J: TRBJ2-4; size: -
CDR3: CASSQGGSGPTYTQYF; DNA: TGTGCCAGCAGCCAAGGGGGTAGCGGACCCACATATACGCAGTATTTT; V: TRBV14; D: -; J: TRBJ2-3; size: once
CDR3: CASSLMRNTGELFF; DNA: TGTGCCAGCAGCTTAATGCGGAACACCGGGGAGCTGTTTTTT; V: TRBV11-2; D: -; J: TRBJ2-2; size: -
CDR3: CASRTSGYQETQYF; DNA: TGTGCCAGCAGGACTAGCGGGTACCAAGAGACCCAGTACTTC; V: TRBV6-1; D: TRBD2; J: TRBJ2-5; size: once
CDR3: CASSREGLAGEDEQYF; DNA: TGCGCCAGCAGCCGAGAGGGACTAGCGGGAGAGGATGAGCAGTACTTC; V: TRBV4-1; D: TRBD2; J: TRBJ2-7; size: -
CDR3: CASSRAGPRFSGNTIYF; DNA: TGTGCCAGCAGCCGCGCCGGTCCTCGGTTCTCTGGAAACACCATATATTTT; V: TRBV7-9; D: -; J: TRBJ1-3; size: -
CDR3: CASSFLTSSYEQYF; DNA: TGTGCCAGCAGTTTTCTTACTAGCTCCTACGAGCAGTACTTC; V: TRBV28; D: -; J: TRBJ2-7; size: -
CDR3: CASSPPGDRSGYTF; DNA: TGTGCCAGCAGTCCTCCCGGGGACAGGAGCGGCTACACCTTC; V: TRBV28; D: TRBD1; J: TRBJ1-2; size: -
CDR3: CASSEAPGDPHEQYF; DNA: TGTGCCAGCAGTGAAGCTCCAGGGGACCCCCACGAGCAGTACTTC; V: TRBV6-1; D: -; J: TRBJ2-7; size: -
CDR3: CASSQDPLSAYEQYF; DNA: TGCGCCAGCAGCCAAGACCCGCTGTCAGCCTACGAGCAGTACTTC; V: TRBV4-1; D: -; J: TRBJ2-7; size: few
CDR3: CASSAIGARNQPQHF; DNA: TGTGCCAGCAGTGCCATAGGGGCTCGAAATCAGCCCCAGCATTTT; V: TRBV28; D: -; J: TRBJ1-5; size: -
CDR3: CAIGTGTNTEAFF; DNA: TGTGCCATCGGTACAGGGACGAACACTGAAGCTTTCTTT; V: TRBV10-3; D: -; J: TRBJ1-1; size: -
CDR3: CARGTSGSVETQYF; DNA: TGCGCCAGGGGGACTAGCGGGAGTGTTGAGACCCAGTACTTC; V: TRBV10-1; D: TRBD2; J: TRBJ2-5; size: -
CDR3: CSVEGLAGVHEQYF; DNA: TGCAGCGTTGAAGGTCTAGCGGGAGTGCACGAGCAGTACTTC; V: TRBV29-1; D: TRBD2; J: TRBJ2-7; size: -
CDR3: CASRTAGQTLAKNIQYF; DNA: TGTGCCAGCAGGACCGCGGGACAGACTCTAGCCAAAAACATTCAGTACTTC; V: TRBV21-1; D: -; J: TRBJ2-4; size: -
CDR3: CASNREWRANEKLFF; DNA: TGTGCCAGTAACCGGGAGTGGAGGGCTAATGAAAAACTGTTTTTT; V: TRBV19; D: -; J: TRBJ1-4; size: -
CDR3: CASSYSGSNQPQHF; DNA: TGTGCCAGCAGTTACTCGGGGAGTAATCAGCCCCAGCATTTT; V: TRBV6-5; D: -; J: TRBJ1-5; size: -
CDR3: CATQRGLVTDTQYF; DNA: TGTGCCACCCAAAGGGGGCTAGTAACAGATACGCAGTATTTT; V: TRBV11-2; D: TRBD1; J: TRBJ2-3; size: -
CDR3: CASSSRQGEAFF; DNA: TGTGCCAGCAGTTCCAGACAAGGTGAAGCTTTCTTT; V: TRBV28; D: -; J: TRBJ1-1; size: once
CDR3: CASSFPSYEQYF; DNA: TGTGCCAGCAGTTTCCCTTCCTACGAGCAGTACTTC; V: TRBV7-9; D: -; J: TRBJ2-7; size: few
CDR3: CATSGQPQHF; DNA: TGTGCCACGTCGGGTCAGCCCCAGCATTTT; V: TRBV5-5; D: -; J: TRBJ1-5; size: -
CDR3: CASSQDLSSGSDEQYF; DNA: TGTGCCAGCAGCCAAGATCTTTCTAGCGGGAGTGACGAGCAGTACTTC; V: TRBV4-2; D: TRBD2; J: TRBJ2-7; size: -
CDR3: CASGLAKNIQYF; DNA: TGTGCCAGCGGCTTAGCCAAAAACATTCAGTACTTC; V: TRBV27; D: -; J: TRBJ2-4; size: once
CDR3: CASSLEQGTYEQYF; DNA: TGTGCCAGCAGCTTAGAACAGGGCACCTACGAGCAGTACTTC; V: TRBV11-2; D: -; J: TRBJ2-7; size: -
CDR3: CASSTGGSGYTF; DNA: TGTGCCAGTTCGACAGGGGGCTCTGGCTACACCTTC; V: TRBV25-1; D: TRBD1; J: TRBJ1-2; size: -
CDR3: CASSLTGGTGELFF; DNA: TGTGCCAGCAGTTTAACAGGGGGGACCGGGGAGCTGTTTTTT; V: TRBV27; D: TRBD1; J: TRBJ2-2; size: -
CDR3: CASSGTGATEAFF; DNA: TGTGCCAGCAGCGGAACAGGGGCCACTGAAGCTTTCTTT; V: TRBV5-4; D: TRBD1; J: TRBJ1-1; size: -
CDR3: CASSFTGGPYEQYF; DNA: TGTGCCAGCAGTTTCACAGGGGGTCCCTACGAGCAGTACTTC; V: TRBV6-1; D: TRBD1; J: TRBJ2-7; size: -
CDR3: CASRVTGGTEAFF; DNA: TGTGCCAGCAGGGTGACAGGGGGCACTGAAGCTTTCTTT; V: TRBV6-1; D: TRBD1; J: TRBJ1-1; size: once
CDR3: CASSIERGSNYGYTF; DNA: TGTGCCAGTAGTATAGAACGAGGTTCCAACTATGGCTACACCTTC; V: TRBV19; D: -; J: TRBJ1-2; size: once
CDR3: CASTEGGEGYEQYF; DNA: TGTGCCAGCACCGAAGGGGGTGAGGGCTACGAGCAGTACTTC; V: TRBV2; D: -; J: TRBJ2-7; size: few
CDR3: CASSLGLAGPSQETQYF; DNA: TGTGCCAGCAGCCTAGGACTAGCGGGGCCATCCCAAGAGACCCAGTACTTC; V: TRBV5-6; D: TRBD2; J: TRBJ2-5; size: -
CDR3: CASSEEAGARMNTEAFF; DNA: TGTGCCAGCAGTGAAGAAGCGGGGGCGCGAATGAACACTGAAGCTTTCTTT; V: TRBV6-1; D: -; J: TRBJ1-1; size: -
CDR3: CASRFRPDRWETQYF; DNA: TGTGCCAGCAGATTCAGGCCCGACAGGTGGGAGACCCAGTACTTC; V: TRBV11-2; D: -; J: TRBJ2-5; size: -
CDR3: CASSRRTGVDTQYF; DNA: TGTGCCAGCAGCAGGCGGACAGGGGTAGATACGCAGTATTTT; V: TRBV21-1; D: -; J: TRBJ2-3; size: -
CDR3: CASSPGTGGYEQYF; DNA: TGTGCCAGCAGCCCCGGGACAGGGGGCTACGAGCAGTACTTC; V: TRBV13; D: TRBD1; J: TRBJ2-7; size: -
CDR3: CASSSPRLAGPYNEQFF; DNA: TGTGCCAGCAGCTCCCCGAGACTAGCGGGACCTTACAATGAGCAGTTCTTC; V: TRBV7-9; D: TRBD2; J: TRBJ2-1; size: once
CDR3: CASSTRSSGRIDEQFF; DNA: TGTGCCAGCAGCACAAGATCTAGCGGGAGAATCGATGAGCAGTTCTTC; V: TRBV7-2; D: TRBD2; J: TRBJ2-1; size: -
CDR3: CASSPKLAGGPLGIEQFF; DNA: TGTGCCAGCTCACCCAAACTAGCGGGAGGGCCTCTGGGTATTGAGCAGTTCTTC; V: TRBV18; D: TRBD2; J: TRBJ2-1; size: -